This T cell receptor beta chain was retrieved from a study of shared clonotypes between healthy human individuals. Overall study: Donor ages ranged 18 to 49 years: a couple of women, a few men. Study-level findings and limits: In general, naive subsets displayed greater estimated richness than memory subsets did. Incomplete sequencing of sorted subsets was indicated by rarefaction despite large depth. Clonotype sharing among donors was thought likely to change with sequencing depth.

About this clone itself: Its antigen remains unidentified.

The table came from immunoSEQ multiplex PCR; TCRdb's copy has only in-frame clones and leaves some out. The data hold 2 million to 2.5 million clones, with over 85% observed a single time. The V gene's germline CDR1 is MNHEY and CDR2 SMNVEV (reference sequence). The CDR3 contains 12 residues. Deletions cut 5 bases from V and 13 bases from J, with 12 bases between. The clonotype originates from a man between 18 and 29 years old in good health. Some clones in this sample may be carry-over from other donors' samples. The sample comprised naive CD4+ T cells from PBMCs. Documented subset: CD45RA+ positively selected. The rearrangement joins TRBV27 to TRBJ2-6; possibly TRBD2 for D (5 bases). CDR3: CASSRTEGVLTF. The CDR3 nucleotides are TGTGCCAGCAGTAGGACCGAGGGAGTCCTGACTTTC.